This T cell receptor beta chain was sequenced for a study of T cell responses to AZD1222 COVID-19 vaccine. The study, taken as a whole, reports: Clonal diversity may have been underestimated in mostly white British donors. No repertoire was sampled before or during the peak T cell response, only after it.

The protocol was immunoSEQ multiplex PCR, while the TCRdb copy is restricted to in-frame clones and leaves out a portion. The table has about 110,000 clones, nearly 90% seen once. Notes on this clone: The antigen remains unidentified.

This CDR3 contains 12 residues. CDR1 SGHAT and CDR2 FQNNGV come from the germline V gene. V gene TRBV11-2 combines with J gene TRBJ1-1; TRBD1 might be the D (5 bases). The receptor's source is an adult who received the AZD1222 COVID-19 vaccine. Sequenced material: peripheral blood, taken 28 days after the second AZD1222 dose. The chain's CDR3 is CATGDPNTEAFF. CDR3 in DNA: TGTGCGACGGGGGACCCGAACACTGAAGCTTTCTTT.